The 7 T cell receptor beta chains in this list originate from one sample, sequenced in a study of shared clonotypes between healthy human individuals. Clones were read by immunoSEQ multiplex PCR, and TCRdb kept only the in-frame ones, dropping some. Counted here are about 380,000 clones, about 97% occurring once; the ten biggest clones make up less than 0.35%. The material sequenced was memory CD8+ T cells sorted from blood. Subset reported: CD45RO+ cells pooled with CCR7-negative TemRA cells. These receptors were taken from a man aged 30 to 39 in good health.

CDR3 amino acids: CASSRLARDNEQFF. The CDR3 DNA follows: TGTGCCAGCAGCCGTCTAGCGAGGGACAATGAGCAGTTCTTC. The J gene is TRBJ2-1, the V gene TRBV11-3; D is perhaps TRBD2 (6 bases). CDR3 length: 14 residues. Trimming removed 5 bases at V and 5 bases at J, with 13 bases between. Germline V CDR1 and CDR2: SGHNT, YENEEA.

V usage is TRBV29-1 and J usage is TRBJ2-7; D gene ambiguous. The V and J ends lost 4 bases and 3 bases respectively, with 13 bases between them. Germline assignment: CDR1 SQVTM and CDR2 ANQGSEA. The CDR3 has 13 residues. CDR3 coding DNA: TGCAGCGTTGGTGGGCAGCATTACTACGAGCAGTACTTC. This sequence encodes CSVGGQHYYEQYF.

The chain combines TRBV5-1 with TRBJ1-1; TRBD1 is a possible D gene (5 bases). This CDR3 is 12 amino acids long. V was shortened by 5 bases and J by 9 bases, with 14 bases between the two germline ends. Germline V gene data show CDR1 as SGHRS and CDR2 as YFSETQ. The CDR3 loop is CASSRDGLKAFF. DNA for the CDR3: TGCGCCAGCAGTCGGGACGGACTGAAAGCTTTCTTT.

This clone appeared a few times. CDR3: CASSLITGGEQYF. CDR3 sequence (DNA): TGTGCCAGCAGCTTAATTACAGGGGGCGAGCAGTACTTC. J is TRBJ2-7 and V is TRBV7-3; 8 positions agree with TRBD1. From germline, CDR1 is SGHTA and CDR2 FQGTGA. J lost 6 bases, V lost 1 base, and 2 bases had no gene match. CDR3 length: 13 residues.

The chain links TRBV5-1 to TRBJ2-7, with TRBD1 matching over 7 bases. Trimming removed 5 bases from V and 5 bases from J; junction bases left unmatched: 4. This CDR3 region has 12 residues. Germline V gene sequence: CDR1 SGHRS, CDR2 YFSETQ. The CDR3 here is CASRTGNHEQYF. CDR3 in DNA: TGCGCCAGCAGGACAGGGAATCACGAGCAGTACTTC.

The V call is TRBV7-9, the J call TRBJ1-1; D gene unclear. V was pared by 5 bases and J by 11 bases, with 12 bases between. Germline V gives CDR1 SEHNR, CDR2 FQNEAQ (reference sequence). The CDR3 covers 11 residues. The CDR3 DNA sequence: TGTGCCAGCAGCCCCCAATTGTCGGCTTTCTTT. Translating gives CASSPQLSAFF.

V usage is TRBV4-2 and J usage is TRBJ2-1, with 10 bases lining up with TRBD2. The CDR3 runs 17 residues. CDR1 LGHNA and CDR2 YNFKEQ come from the germline V gene. Unmatched junction bases numbered 12, after V lost 2 bases and J lost 8 bases. CDR3 sequence (DNA): TGTGCCAGCAGCCAAAATGGGGGCAGCGGGAGGGCCGATGAGCAGTTCTTC. Residues: CASSQNGGSGRADEQFF.